This entry concerns a single T cell receptor beta chain. Its antigen specificity is not known. Inclusive of the bounding cysteine and phenylalanine, the CDR3 is 15 residues long. Only the protein sequence is given. The germline V gene specifies SGHRS as CDR1 and YFSETQ as CDR2. The sequencer listed for this sample is Illumina HiSeq 2000. 5'RACE template switching, by which a universal primer site and unique molecular identifiers were added, was used to make TCR beta cDNA libraries. Synthesis of cDNA was primed from the TCR beta constant segment and was followed by two consecutive PCR amplification steps. On the authors' methods: Reads were demultiplexed and grouped by UMI with MIGEC, and clonotypes were assembled and quantified with MiTCR. To exclude erroneous sequences, only TCR cDNA sequences supported by at least two reads were retained. The tcR package was used for downstream repertoire analysis, and clonotypes were matched between fractions using CDR3 nucleotide sequence together with V segment. VDJmatch was used to annotate antigen specificity against VDJdb, with one amino acid substitution allowed in CDR3. Following reprocessing of the reads by TCRdb, the data hold one row per CDR3 protein sequence and no DNA is available. The V and J calls shown here were made by TCRdb, not taken from the authors' results. In this sample's table one finds 400,000 to 500,000 distinct CDR3 sequences. Less than 7.5% of the sample is in the top ten clones.

HCMV-specific IgG was detected in serum with a commercial ELISA kit to determine HCMV serostatus. Ficoll density gradient centrifugation was used to isolate peripheral blood mononuclear cells from blood. The data stem from a study of T cells expressing NK-cell markers (dated by TCRdb to about 2020). Regarding the research as a whole: TCR beta-chain repertoires were profiled in sorted CD3+CD56+NKG2C+, CD3+CD56+NKG2C- and CD3+CD56-NKG2C+ T-cell subsets from roughly eight donors. Among the eight sequenced donors, seven were HCMV-seropositive and one was HCMV-seronegative. The eight sequenced donors were randomly selected healthy volunteers, three men and five women. Sequencing of the libraries produced 2 x 150 bp reads on Illumina HiSeq 2000/2500, MiSeq or NextSeq. What the work shows at the level of the full study, not this receptor alone: It remained unclear whether the expanded NKG2C-expressing T cell clones were specific for HCMV antigens. For five or six donors, the dominant CD3+CD56+NKG2C+ clonotypes were among the top 10 CD8+ clonotypes and accounted for roughly 1.0-7.5% of CD8+ T cells. Those dominant clonotypes were again the most abundant among CD3+CD56-NKG2C+ cells in several donors, at about 25-60.1%.

The sample taken for sequencing was blood T cells: a sorted CD56 or NKG2C T cell subset, CD4+ or CD8+ T cells, or bulk PBMC T cells (not recorded which). The receptor chain draws on TRBV5-1 and TRBJ1-5. This receptor was taken from a woman aged 18 to 75 in good health. CDR3 region: CASSLGDLGNQPQHF.